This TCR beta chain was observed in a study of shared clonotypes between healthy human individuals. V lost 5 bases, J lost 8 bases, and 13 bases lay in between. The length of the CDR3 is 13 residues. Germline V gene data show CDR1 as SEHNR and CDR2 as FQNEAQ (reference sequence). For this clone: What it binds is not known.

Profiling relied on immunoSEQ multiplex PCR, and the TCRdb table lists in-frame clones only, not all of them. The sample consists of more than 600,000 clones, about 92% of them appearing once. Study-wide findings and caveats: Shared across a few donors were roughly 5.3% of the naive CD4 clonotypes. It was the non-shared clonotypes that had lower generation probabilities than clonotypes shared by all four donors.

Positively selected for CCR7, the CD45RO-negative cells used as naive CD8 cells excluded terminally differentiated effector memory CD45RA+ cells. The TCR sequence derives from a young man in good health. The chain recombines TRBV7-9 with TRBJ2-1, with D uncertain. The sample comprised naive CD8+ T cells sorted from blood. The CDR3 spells CASSPPTTDEQFF. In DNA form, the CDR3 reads TGTGCCAGCAGCCCCCCTACGACCGATGAGCAGTTCTTC.